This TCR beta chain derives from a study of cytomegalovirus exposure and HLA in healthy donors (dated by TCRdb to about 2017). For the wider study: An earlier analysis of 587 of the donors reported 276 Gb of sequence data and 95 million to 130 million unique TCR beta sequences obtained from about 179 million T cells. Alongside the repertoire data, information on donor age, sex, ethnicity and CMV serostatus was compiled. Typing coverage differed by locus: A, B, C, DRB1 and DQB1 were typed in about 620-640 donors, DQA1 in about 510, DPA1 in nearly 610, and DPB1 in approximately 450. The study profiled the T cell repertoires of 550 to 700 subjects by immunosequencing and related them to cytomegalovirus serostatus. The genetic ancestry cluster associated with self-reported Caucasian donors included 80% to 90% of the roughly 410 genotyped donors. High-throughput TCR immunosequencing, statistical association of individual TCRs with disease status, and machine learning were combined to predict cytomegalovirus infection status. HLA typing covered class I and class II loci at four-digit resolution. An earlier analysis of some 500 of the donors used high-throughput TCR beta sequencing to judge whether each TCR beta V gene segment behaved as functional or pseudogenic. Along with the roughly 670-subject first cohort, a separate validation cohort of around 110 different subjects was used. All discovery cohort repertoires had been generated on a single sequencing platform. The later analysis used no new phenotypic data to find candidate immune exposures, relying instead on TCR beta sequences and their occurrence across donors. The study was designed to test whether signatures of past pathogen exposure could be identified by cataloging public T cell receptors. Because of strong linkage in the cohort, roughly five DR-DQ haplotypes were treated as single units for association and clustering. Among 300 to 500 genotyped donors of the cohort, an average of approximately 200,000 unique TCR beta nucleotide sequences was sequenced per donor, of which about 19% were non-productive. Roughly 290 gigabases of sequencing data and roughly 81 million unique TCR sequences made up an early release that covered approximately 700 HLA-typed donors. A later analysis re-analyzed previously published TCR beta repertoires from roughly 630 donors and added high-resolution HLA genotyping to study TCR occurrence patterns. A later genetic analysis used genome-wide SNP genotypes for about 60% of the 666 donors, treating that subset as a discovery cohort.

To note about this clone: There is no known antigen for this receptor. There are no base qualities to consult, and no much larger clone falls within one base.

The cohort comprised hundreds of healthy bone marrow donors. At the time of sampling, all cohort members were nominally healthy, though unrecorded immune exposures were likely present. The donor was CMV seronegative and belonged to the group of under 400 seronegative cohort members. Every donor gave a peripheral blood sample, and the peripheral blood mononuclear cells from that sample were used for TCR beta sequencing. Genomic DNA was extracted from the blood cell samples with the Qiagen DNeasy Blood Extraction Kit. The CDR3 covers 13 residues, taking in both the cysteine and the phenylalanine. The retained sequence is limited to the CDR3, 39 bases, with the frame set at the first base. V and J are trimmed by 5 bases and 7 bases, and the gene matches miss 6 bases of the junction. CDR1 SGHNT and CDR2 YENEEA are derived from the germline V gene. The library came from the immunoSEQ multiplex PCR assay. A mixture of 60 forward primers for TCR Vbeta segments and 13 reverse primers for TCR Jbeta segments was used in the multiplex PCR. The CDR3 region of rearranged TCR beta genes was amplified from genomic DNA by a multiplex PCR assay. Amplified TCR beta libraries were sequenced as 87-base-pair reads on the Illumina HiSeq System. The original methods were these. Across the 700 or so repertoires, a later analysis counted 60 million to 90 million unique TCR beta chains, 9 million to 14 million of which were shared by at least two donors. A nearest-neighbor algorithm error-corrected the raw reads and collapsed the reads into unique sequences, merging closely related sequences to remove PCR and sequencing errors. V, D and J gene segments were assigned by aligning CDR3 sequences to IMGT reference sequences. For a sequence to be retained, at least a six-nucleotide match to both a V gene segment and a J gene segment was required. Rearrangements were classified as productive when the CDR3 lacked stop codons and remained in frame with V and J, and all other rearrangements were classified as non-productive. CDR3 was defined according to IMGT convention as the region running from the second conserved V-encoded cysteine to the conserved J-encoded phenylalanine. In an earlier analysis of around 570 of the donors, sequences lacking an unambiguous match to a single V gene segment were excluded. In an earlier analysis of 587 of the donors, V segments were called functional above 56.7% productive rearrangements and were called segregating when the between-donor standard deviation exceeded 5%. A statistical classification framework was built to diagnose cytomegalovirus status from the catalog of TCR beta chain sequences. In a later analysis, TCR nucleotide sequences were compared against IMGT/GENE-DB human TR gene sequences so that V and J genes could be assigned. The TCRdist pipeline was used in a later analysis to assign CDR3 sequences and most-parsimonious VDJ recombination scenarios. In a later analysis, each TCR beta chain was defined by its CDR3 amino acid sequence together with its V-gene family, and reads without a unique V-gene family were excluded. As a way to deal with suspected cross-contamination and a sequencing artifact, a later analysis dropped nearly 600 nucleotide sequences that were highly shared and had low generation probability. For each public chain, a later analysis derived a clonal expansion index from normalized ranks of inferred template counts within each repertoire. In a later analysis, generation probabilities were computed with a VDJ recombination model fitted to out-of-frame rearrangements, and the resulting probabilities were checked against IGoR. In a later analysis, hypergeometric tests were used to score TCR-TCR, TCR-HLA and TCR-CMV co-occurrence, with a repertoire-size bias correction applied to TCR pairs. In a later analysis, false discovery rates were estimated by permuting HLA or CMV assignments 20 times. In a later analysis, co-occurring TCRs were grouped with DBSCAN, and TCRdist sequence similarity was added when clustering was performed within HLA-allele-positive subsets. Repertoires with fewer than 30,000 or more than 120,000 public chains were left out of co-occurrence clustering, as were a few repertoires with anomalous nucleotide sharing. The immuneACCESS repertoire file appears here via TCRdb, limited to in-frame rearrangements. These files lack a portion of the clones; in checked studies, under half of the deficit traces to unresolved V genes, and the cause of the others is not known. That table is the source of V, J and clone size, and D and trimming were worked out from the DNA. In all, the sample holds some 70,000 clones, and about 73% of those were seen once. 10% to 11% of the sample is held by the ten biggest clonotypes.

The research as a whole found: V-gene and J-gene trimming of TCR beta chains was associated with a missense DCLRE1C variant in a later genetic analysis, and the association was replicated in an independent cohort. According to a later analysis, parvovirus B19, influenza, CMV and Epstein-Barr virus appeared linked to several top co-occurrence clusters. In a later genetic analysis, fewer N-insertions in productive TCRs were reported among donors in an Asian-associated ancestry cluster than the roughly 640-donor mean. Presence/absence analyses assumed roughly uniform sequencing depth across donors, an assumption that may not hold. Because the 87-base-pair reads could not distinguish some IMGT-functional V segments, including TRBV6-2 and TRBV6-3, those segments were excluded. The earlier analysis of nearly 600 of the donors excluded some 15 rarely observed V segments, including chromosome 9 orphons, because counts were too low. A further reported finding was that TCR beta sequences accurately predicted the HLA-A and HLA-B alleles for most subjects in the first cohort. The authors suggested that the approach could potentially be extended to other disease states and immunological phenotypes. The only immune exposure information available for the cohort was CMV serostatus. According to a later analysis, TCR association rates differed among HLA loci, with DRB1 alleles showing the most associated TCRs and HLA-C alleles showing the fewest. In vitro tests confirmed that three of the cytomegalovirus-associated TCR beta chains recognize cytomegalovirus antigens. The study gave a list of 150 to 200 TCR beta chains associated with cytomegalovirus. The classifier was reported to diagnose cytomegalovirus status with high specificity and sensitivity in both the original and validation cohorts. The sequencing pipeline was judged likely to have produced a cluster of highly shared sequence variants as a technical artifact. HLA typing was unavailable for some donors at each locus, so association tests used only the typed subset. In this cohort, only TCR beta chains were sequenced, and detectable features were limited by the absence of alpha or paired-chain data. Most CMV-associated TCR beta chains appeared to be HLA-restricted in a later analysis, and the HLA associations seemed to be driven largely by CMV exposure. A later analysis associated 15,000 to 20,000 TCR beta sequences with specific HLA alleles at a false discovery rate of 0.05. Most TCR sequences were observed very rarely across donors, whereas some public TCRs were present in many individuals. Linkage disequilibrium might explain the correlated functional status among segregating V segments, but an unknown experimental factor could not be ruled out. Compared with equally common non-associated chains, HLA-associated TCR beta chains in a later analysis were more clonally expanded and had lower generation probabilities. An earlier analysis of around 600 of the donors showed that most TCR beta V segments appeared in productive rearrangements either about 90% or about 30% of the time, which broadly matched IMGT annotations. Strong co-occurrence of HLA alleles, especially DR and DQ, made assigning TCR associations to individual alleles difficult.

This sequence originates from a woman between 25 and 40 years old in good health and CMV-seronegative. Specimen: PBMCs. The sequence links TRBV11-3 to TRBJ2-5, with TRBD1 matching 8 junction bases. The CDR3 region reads CASSRGQGGTQYF. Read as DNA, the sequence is TGTGCCAGCAGCAGAGGACAGGGAGGGACCCAGTACTTC.